This entry lists 25 T cell receptor beta chains sequenced from one sample in a study of radiotherapy plus CTLA-4 blockade in lung cancer (dated by TCRdb to about 2018). Libraries were constructed by the immunoSEQ multiplex PCR assay. This is the immuneACCESS table as TCRdb keeps it, with only in-frame sequences that have V and J called. A part of the clones is gone; compared with another copy, unresolved V genes explain less than half, and the rest is unexplained. Within this sample are over 60,000 clones, with more than 75% of them counted one time only. Clones ranked in the top ten supply 35% to 50% of the sample. The sample here was peripheral blood, taken from a patient treated with radiotherapy plus ipilimumab. The origin of the receptors is a human donor with non-small cell lung cancer that progressed on radiotherapy plus ipilimumab.

The genes are TRBV18 and TRBJ2-5; TRBD1 agrees at 8 bases. Per the germline V gene, CDR1 is KGHSH and CDR2 is LQKENI. The CDR3 consists of 17 residues. J gave up 3 bases and V 3 bases, and 12 bases lay outside the gene matches. CDR3 DNA: TGTGCCAGCTCACCCCCCTTTGACAGGGGACTTGAAGAGACCCAGTACTTC. This codes for CASSPPFDRGLEETQYF.

This sequence joins TRBV5-1 and TRBJ2-2; 7 bases map to TRBD1. The germline V gene has CDR1 SGHRS and CDR2 YFSETQ. CDR3 size: 15 residues. The ends lost 5 bases at V and 2 bases at J; junction bases unmatched: 6. The CDR3 here is CASRPGTVNTGELFF. Written as DNA, the CDR3 is TGCGCCAGCAGGCCCGGGACAGTAAACACCGGGGAGCTGTTTTTT.

The chain uses TRBV5-8 and TRBJ2-2; a possible D gene is TRBD2 (6 bases). This CDR3 spans 20 amino acids. Trimming removed 1 base at V and 3 bases at J, with 25 bases between. Germline assignment: CDR1 SGHTS and CDR2 YDEGEE. The chain's CDR3 is CASSLSPGGRIARDTGELFF. The CDR3 bases are TGTGCCAGCAGCTTGTCCCCCGGGGGTAGGATCGCGAGGGACACCGGGGAGCTGTTTTTT.

V and J are TRBV29-1 and TRBJ1-2; a weak D match, TRBD1 (6 bases). The V gene's germline CDR1 is SQVTM and CDR2 ANQGSEA. The CDR3 spans 13 residues. Trimming removed 3 bases from V and 6 bases from J, with 14 bases in between. The DNA of the CDR3 is TGCAGCGTTGACTTACAGGGAAAAGATGGCTACACCTTC. It is translated as CSVDLQGKDGYTF. The full variable domain, completed using reference TRBV29-1 and TRBJ1-2, is SAVISQKPSRDICQRGTSLTIQCQVDSQVTMMFWYRQQPGQSLTLIATANQGSEATYESGFVIDKFPISRPNLTFSTLTVSNMSPEDSSIYLCSVDLQGKDGYTFGSGTRLTVV.

The chain recombines TRBV6-1 with TRBJ2-3; TRBD2 is a possible D gene (6 bases). V was pared by 2 bases and J by 2 bases, with 11 bases between. The CDR3 runs to 15 residues. Germline V gene lookup returns CDR1 MNHNS and CDR2 SASEGT. As DNA, the CDR3 is TGTGCCAGCAGTGAACTCCCGGGAGCCACAGATACGCAGTATTTT. Translation gives CASSELPGATDTQYF.

This clone was counted only a few times. The chain has TRBV11-2 and TRBJ2-5; 9 nucleotides align to TRBD1. CDR1 and CDR2 (germline): SGHAT, FQNNGV. The CDR3 length is 14 residues. V shed 6 bases, J shed 4 bases, and the junction held 6 bases outside the gene matches. The CDR3 DNA reads TGTGCCAGCAGGTCGGGACAGGGAATAGAGACCCAGTACTTC. Amino acid sequence: CASRSGQGIETQYF.

This clone occurred once. It is unclear where the CDR3 begins or ends on the DNA, so no DNA is shown, and the CDR3 is as TCRdb lists it. The rearrangement links TRBV6-4 to TRBJ2-1; no DNA check was done on the table's D call, TRBD2. Germline assignment: CDR1 MRHNA and CDR2 SNTAGT. 13 amino acids form the CDR3, both terminal residues included. This CDR3 is CASSTSGVSEQFF.

The chain recombines TRBV10-3 with TRBJ2-5; D gene uncertain. CDR3 length: 11 amino acids. The V gene lost 4 bases and the J gene lost 3 bases, with 3 bases spanning the gap. Germline V gene data show CDR1 as ENHRY and CDR2 as SYGVKD. CDR3 residues: CAISAKETQYF. The CDR3 DNA is TGTGCCATCAGTGCCAAAGAGACCCAGTACTTC.

V usage is TRBV28 and J usage is TRBJ1-2; D not resolved. Trimming cost V 6 bases and J 10 bases, with 15 bases left between them. The germline CDR1 and CDR2 sequences are MDHEN and SYDVKM. This CDR3 has 12 residues. CDR3 protein: CASSTGLSDYTF. The CDR3 region has the DNA TGTGCCAGCAGCACCGGCCTATCCGACTACACCTTC.

The chain employs TRBV6-1 and TRBJ1-2; 8 positions match TRBD1. Per germline, CDR1 MNHNS and CDR2 SASEGT. CDR3 length: 13 residues. The V segment lost 6 bases and the J segment 7 bases; nucleotides outside the gene matches: 7. CDR3 amino acids: CASSAQGARGYTF. The CDR3 DNA is TGTGCCAGCAGCGCCCAGGGGGCGCGTGGCTACACCTTC.

V and J are TRBV27 and TRBJ2-7; a weak D match, TRBD1 (6 bases). V dropped 5 bases and J dropped 3 bases, with 14 bases sitting between them. This CDR3 is built from 14 residues. Germline-derived CDR1 and CDR2 are MNHEY and SMNVEV (reference sequence). The DNA of the CDR3 is TGTGCCAGCAGTCCCAGAACAGGGAACTACGAGCAGTACTTC. This codes for CASSPRTGNYEQYF.

The chain links TRBV18 to TRBJ1-3; D gene ambiguous. Germline loops: CDR1 KGHSH, CDR2 LQKENI. V lost 6 bases to trimming and J lost 1 base, with 13 bases between them. CDR3 length: 15 amino acids. The CDR3 sequence is CASSPLRPSGNTIYF. CDR3 DNA sequence: TGTGCCAGCTCCCCTCTCCGCCCATCTGGAAACACCATATATTTT.

This clone was seen a single time. The chain employs TRBV9 and TRBJ2-7; TRBD2 agrees at 14 bases. Germline trimming cut 3 bases from V and 5 bases from J; bases unmatched to any gene: 10. The CDR3 totals 17 residues. Germline V gene lookup returns CDR1 SGDLS and CDR2 YYNGEE. CDR3 residues: CASSAPRLAGGRDEQYV. The CDR3 bases are TGTGCCAGCAGCGCCCCCAGACTAGCGGGAGGGCGGGACGAGCAGTACGTC.

The chain uses TRBV30 and TRBJ2-5; D is perhaps TRBD1 (5 bases). CDR3 length: 15 residues. V was clipped by 5 bases and J by 1 base, with 17 bases between them. In germline, CDR1 is GTSNPN, CDR2 SVGIG (reference sequence). The chain's CDR3 is CAWEYPQEIQETQYF. CDR3 nucleotides: TGTGCCTGGGAATACCCACAGGAGATCCAAGAGACCCAGTACTTC.

The V call is TRBV30, the J call TRBJ2-4, with 11 bases lining up with TRBD1. V trimming: 1 base; J trimming: 1 base; junction bases outside the gene matches: 3. The germline V gene encodes CDR1 GTSNPN and CDR2 SVGIG (reference sequence). The CDR3 consists of 16 residues. The CDR3 sequence is CAWSAGTGGAKNIQYF. The CDR3 nucleotides are TGTGCCTGGAGTGCTGGGACAGGGGGGGCCAAAAACATTCAGTACTTC.

CDR3 in DNA: TGTGCCAGCAGTTACAGGGAGTCCCCCACAGATACGCAGTATTTT. Amino acids: CASSYRESPTDTQYF. The V gene is TRBV6-5, the J gene TRBJ2-3, with D possibly matching TRBD2 (5 bases). The germline V gene encodes CDR1 MNHEY and CDR2 SVGAGI. The CDR3 is made up of 15 amino acids. Deletions cut 2 bases from V and 2 bases from J, with 11 bases between.

V gene TRBV5-4 combines with J gene TRBJ2-1; D unresolved. Trimming left V 0 bases short and J 9 bases short, with 7 bases between. CDR3 size: 12 residues. Looked up from germline, CDR1 is SGHNT and CDR2 is YYREEE (reference sequence). The CDR3 sequence is CASSLGQVEQFF. DNA for the CDR3: TGTGCCAGCAGCTTGGGTCAGGTTGAGCAGTTCTTC. Full variable domain (outside the CDR3, taken from reference TRBV5-4 and TRBJ2-1): ETGVTQSPTHLIKTRGQQVTLRCSSQSGHNTVSWYQQALGQGPQFIFQYYREEENGRGNFPPRFSGLQFPNYSSELNVNALELDDSALYLCASSLGQVEQFFGPGTRLTVL.

J is TRBJ1-5 and V is TRBV6-6, with D perhaps matching TRBD1 (6 bases). CDR3 length: 14 amino acids. V lost 0 bases and J lost 4, with 7 bases in between. Germline assignment: CDR1 MNHNY and CDR2 SVGAGI (reference sequence). The CDR3 DNA follows: TGTGCCAGCAGTTACTCGGACAGAAATCAGCCCCAGCATTTT. Translating it yields CASSYSDRNQPQHF.

The chain recombines TRBV4-1 with TRBJ1-1, with TRBD1 identical over 7 bases. The junction had 8 bases not matched to a gene; V was cut back by 1 base and J by 6 bases. CDR3 length: 15 amino acids. The germline V gene encodes CDR1 MGHRA and CDR2 YSYEKL. Written as DNA, the CDR3 is TGCGCCAGCAGCCAAGTCCAGACAGGGAGGGCTGAAGCTTTCTTT. This codes for CASSQVQTGRAEAFF.

The rearrangement links TRBV2 to TRBJ2-2; possibly TRBD2 for D (6 bases). Germline assignment: CDR1 SNHLY and CDR2 FYNNEI. This CDR3 has 17 residues. V dropped 1 base and J dropped 0 bases, with 12 bases sitting between them. CDR3 coding DNA: TGTGCCAGCAGTGAAGAACTTAGCGGTTCGAACACCGGGGAGCTGTTTTTT. Protein product: CASSEELSGSNTGELFF.

J is TRBJ1-5 and V is TRBV30; no clear D gene. The CDR3 is 13 residues long. Trimming shortened V by 5 bases and J by 1 base, and 9 bases separated the two germline ends. CDR1 GTSNPN and CDR2 SVGIG come from the germline V gene (reference sequence). The CDR3 spells CAWALGSNQPQHF. For the CDR3, the DNA is TGTGCCTGGGCCCTGGGGAGCAATCAGCCCCAGCATTTT.

The chain carries TRBV9 and TRBJ2-1; the match to TRBD2 covers 15 bases. This CDR3 spans 16 amino acids. Germline CDR1 and CDR2: SGDLS and YYNGEE. Trimming removed 7 bases from V and 7 bases from J; junction bases left unmatched: 9. CDR3 nucleotide sequence: TGTGCCAGCGGGCGGGGACTAGCGGGAGGTGTGAATGAGCAGTTCTTC. Translated: CASGRGLAGGVNEQFF.

J is TRBJ2-7 and V is TRBV7-8, with 12 nucleotides matching TRBD2. This CDR3 spans 16 amino acids. Germline V gene lookup returns CDR1 SGHVS and CDR2 FQNEAQ. V lost 5 bases to trimming and J lost 2 bases; unmatched junction nucleotides: 7. CDR3 nucleotide sequence: TGTGCCAGCAGCATGCCGACTAGCGGGAGTACCTACGAGCAGTACTTC. This translates into CASSMPTSGSTYEQYF.

The chain has TRBV27 and TRBJ2-7, with D unresolved. Trimming took off 5 bases at V and 0 bases at J, with 11 bases between the two ends. Germline V gene data show CDR1 as MNHEY and CDR2 as SMNVEV (reference sequence). The CDR3 consists of 14 residues. The CDR3 coding sequence is TGTGCCAGCAGTCTAAAGCCTACCTCCTACGAGCAGTACTTC. It codes for CASSLKPTSYEQYF.

The CDR3 spells CASSQHWDIHNEQFF. CDR3 nucleotides: TGTGCCAGCAGCCAACACTGGGACATTCACAATGAGCAGTTCTTC. V gene TRBV7-9 combines with J gene TRBJ2-1; D is perhaps TRBD1 (6 bases). V lost 5 bases and J 5 bases, leaving 16 bases between the germline ends. The CDR3 extends over 15 amino acids. Per germline, CDR1 SEHNR and CDR2 FQNEAQ (reference sequence).